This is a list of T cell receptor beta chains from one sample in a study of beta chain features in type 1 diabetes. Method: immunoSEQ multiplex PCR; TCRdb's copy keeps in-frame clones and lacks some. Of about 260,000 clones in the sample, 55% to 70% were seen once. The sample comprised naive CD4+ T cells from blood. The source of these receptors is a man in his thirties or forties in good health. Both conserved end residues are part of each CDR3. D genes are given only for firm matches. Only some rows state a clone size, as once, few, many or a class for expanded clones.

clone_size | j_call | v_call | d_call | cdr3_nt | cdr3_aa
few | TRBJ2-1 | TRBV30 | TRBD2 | TGTGCCGGGGAGGGCCTCTACAATGAGCAGTTCTTC | CAGEGLYNEQFF
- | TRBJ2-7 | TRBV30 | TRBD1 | TGTGCCTGGAGCGGGACAGGTTACGAGCAGTACTTC | CAWSGTGYEQYF
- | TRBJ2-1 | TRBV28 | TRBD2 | TGTGCCAGTTGGACCCGGCTAGCGGGCTACAATGAGCAGTTCTTC | CASWTRLAGYNEQFF
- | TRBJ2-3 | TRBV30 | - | TGTGCCTGGACCAGTGGGGCAGGTACGCAGTATTTT | CAWTSGAGTQYF
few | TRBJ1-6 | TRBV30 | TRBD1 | TGTGCCTGGTCCCGGGACAGGGTGGTTTCACCCCTCCACTTT | CAWSRDRVVSPLHF
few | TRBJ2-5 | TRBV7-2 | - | TGTGCCAGCAGCTTAATCGGTGAGACCCAGTACTTC | CASSLIGETQYF
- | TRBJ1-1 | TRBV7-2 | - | TGTGCCAGCAGCCCATTACAGGGTTCTGAAGCTTTCTTT | CASSPLQGSEAFF
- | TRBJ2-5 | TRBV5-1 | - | TGCGCCAGCAGCTTGGGGCAAGAGACCCAGTACTTC | CASSLGQETQYF
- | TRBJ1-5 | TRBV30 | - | TGTGCCTGGAGTGGAAAGAGCAATCAGCCCCAGCATTTT | CAWSGKSNQPQHF
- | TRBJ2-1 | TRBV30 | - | TGTGCCTGGAGTGTTAAGATCCGGGGAAACAATGAGCAGTTCTTC | CAWSVKIRGNNEQFF
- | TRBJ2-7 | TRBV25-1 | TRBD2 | TGTGCCAGCACCCTGACGGGGGAGGGCCGGACCTACGAGCAGTACTTC | CASTLTGEGRTYEQYF
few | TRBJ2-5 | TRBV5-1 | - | TGCGCCAGCAGCTTGGCCGGTGGGACCACACAAGAGACCCAGTACTTC | CASSLAGGTTQETQYF
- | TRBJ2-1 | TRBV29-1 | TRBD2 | TGCAGCGTTTCCCGGACGAGCGGGAGGGTACTTGAGCAGTTCTTC | CSVSRTSGRVLEQFF